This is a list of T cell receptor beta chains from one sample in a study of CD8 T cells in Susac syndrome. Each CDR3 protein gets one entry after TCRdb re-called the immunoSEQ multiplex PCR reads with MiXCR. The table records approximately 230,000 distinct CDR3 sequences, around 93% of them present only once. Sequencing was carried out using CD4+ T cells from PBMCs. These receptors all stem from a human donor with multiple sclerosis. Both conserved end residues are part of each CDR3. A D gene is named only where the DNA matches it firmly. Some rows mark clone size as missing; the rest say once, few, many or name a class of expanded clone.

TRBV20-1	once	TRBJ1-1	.	CSAIAPGHKIGGTEAFF	TGCAGTGCTATCGCACCGGGACATAAAATTGGTGGCACTGAAGCTTTCTTT
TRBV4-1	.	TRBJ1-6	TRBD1	CASSQEGGQGQLPLHF	TGCGCCAGCAGCCAAGAGGGGGGACAGGGGCAACTACCCCTCCACTTT
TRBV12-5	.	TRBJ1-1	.	CASGEGYEAFF	TGTGCTAGTGGTGAGGGGTATGAAGCTTTCTTT
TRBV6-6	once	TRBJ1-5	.	CASRRGIDQPQHF	TGTGCCAGCAGAAGAGGGATCGACCAGCCCCAGCATTTT
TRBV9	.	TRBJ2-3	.	CASSLSPSSTDTQYF	TGTGCCAGCAGCCTTAGTCCCAGCTCCACAGATACGCAGTATTTT
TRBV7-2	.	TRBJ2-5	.	CASSLMGEGGQYF	TGTGCCAGCAGCTTAATGGGGGAAGGGGGCCAGTACTTC
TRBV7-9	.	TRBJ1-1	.	CASETRVANTEAFF	TGTGCCAGCGAAACTCGGGTGGCGAACACTGAAGCTTTCTTT
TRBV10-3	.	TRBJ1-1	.	CASTLAGPRPSNTEAFF	TGTGCCTCCACTCTCGCGGGACCTCGACCTTCGAACACTGAAGCTTTCTTT
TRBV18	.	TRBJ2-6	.	CASSPLTGANVLTF	TGTGCCAGCTCACCACTAACCGGGGCCAACGTCCTGACTTTC
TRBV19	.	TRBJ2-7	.	CASSMAGARYEQYF	TGTGCCAGTAGTATGGCGGGGGCGCGCTACGAGCAGTACTTC
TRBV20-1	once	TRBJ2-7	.	CSARYPQESYEQYF	TGCAGTGCTAGATACCCACAGGAGTCCTACGAGCAGTACTTC
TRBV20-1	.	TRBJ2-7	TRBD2	CSATGGFYEQYF	TGCAGTGCTACGGGGGGGTTCTACGAGCAGTACTTC
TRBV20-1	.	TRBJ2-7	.	CSAAPGAAYEQYF	TGCAGTGCCGCACCTGGAGCGGCCTACGAGCAGTACTTC
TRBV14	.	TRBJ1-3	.	CASSQDEGRPFSGNTIYF	TGTGCCAGCAGCCAAGATGAGGGACGACCCTTCTCTGGAAACACCATATATTTT
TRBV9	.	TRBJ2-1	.	CASSESDLSSYNEQFF	TGTGCCAGCAGCGAGTCGGACTTATCCTCCTACAATGAGCAGTTCTTC
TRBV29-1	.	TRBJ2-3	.	CSVDENTDTQYF	TGCAGCGTTGACGAAAACACAGATACGCAGTATTTT
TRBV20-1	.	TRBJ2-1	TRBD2	CSAPGTSGSNYNEQFF	TGCAGTGCACCTGGGACTAGCGGGTCAAACTACAATGAGCAGTTCTTC
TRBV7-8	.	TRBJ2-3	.	CASGGHQWDTQYF	TGTGCCAGCGGGGGGCACCAATGGGATACGCAGTATTTT
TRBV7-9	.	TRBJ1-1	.	CASSLRAEGEAFF	TGTGCCAGCAGCTTACGGGCAGAGGGAGAAGCTTTCTTT
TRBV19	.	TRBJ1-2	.	CASSLDSQYGYTF	TGTGCCAGTTCGCTGGACAGTCAGTATGGCTACACCTTC
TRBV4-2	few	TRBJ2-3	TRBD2	CASRGTSGDTQYF	TGTGCCAGCAGAGGGACTAGCGGAGATACGCAGTATTTT
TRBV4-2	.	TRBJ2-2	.	CASSHPGQNTGELFF	TGTGCCAGCAGCCATCCCGGCCAGAACACCGGGGAGCTGTTTTTT